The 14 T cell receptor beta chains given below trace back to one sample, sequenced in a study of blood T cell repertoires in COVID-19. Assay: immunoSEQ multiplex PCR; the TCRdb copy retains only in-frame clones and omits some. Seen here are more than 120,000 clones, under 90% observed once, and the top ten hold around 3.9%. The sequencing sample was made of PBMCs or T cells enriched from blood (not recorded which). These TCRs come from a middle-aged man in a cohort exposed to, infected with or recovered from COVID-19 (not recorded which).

The CDR3 spells CASKTSGSFEQFF. In DNA form, the CDR3 reads TGTGCCAGCAAGACTAGCGGGAGTTTTGAGCAGTTCTTC. J is TRBJ2-1 and V is TRBV6-5, with 12 bases fitting TRBD2. CDR1 MNHEY and CDR2 SVGAGI come from the germline V gene. This CDR3 is 13 amino acids long. V was clipped by 7 bases and J by 9 bases; unmatched bases: 4.

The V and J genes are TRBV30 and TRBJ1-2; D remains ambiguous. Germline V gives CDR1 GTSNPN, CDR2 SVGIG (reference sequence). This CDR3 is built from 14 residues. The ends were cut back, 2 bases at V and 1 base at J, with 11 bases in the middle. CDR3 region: CAWSLRVFNYGYTF. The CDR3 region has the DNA TGTGCCTGGAGTCTCCGGGTCTTTAACTATGGCTACACCTTC.

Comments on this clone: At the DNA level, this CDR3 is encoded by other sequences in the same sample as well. DNA of the CDR3: TGTGCCAGCAGCGTAGGGGGGACTAGTTACAATGAGCAGTTCTTC. Amino acids: CASSVGGTSYNEQFF. The chain links TRBV9 to TRBJ2-1; 8 bases map to TRBD2. CDR3 length: 15 residues. Germline values: CDR1 SGDLS, CDR2 YYNGEE. Germline trimming cut 0 bases from V and 4 bases from J; bases unmatched to any gene: 3.

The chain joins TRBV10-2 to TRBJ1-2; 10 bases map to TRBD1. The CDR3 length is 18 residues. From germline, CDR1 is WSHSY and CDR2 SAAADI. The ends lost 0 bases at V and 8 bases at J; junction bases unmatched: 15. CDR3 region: CASSESRTGTGDIWGYTF. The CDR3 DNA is TGCGCCAGCAGTGAGTCTAGAACCGGGACAGGGGATATTTGGGGCTACACCTTC.

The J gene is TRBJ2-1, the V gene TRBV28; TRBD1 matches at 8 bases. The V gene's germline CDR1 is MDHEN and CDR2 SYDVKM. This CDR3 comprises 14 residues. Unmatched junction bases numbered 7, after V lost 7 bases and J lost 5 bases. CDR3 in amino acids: CASTKGQVHNEQFF. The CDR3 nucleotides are TGTGCCAGCACCAAGGGACAGGTTCACAATGAGCAGTTCTTC.

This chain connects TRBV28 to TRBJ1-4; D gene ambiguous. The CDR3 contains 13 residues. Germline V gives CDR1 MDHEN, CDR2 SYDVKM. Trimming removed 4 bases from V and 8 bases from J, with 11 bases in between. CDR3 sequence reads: CASSSGLREKLFF. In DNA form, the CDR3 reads TGTGCCAGCAGTTCAGGTCTTCGGGAAAAACTGTTTTTT.

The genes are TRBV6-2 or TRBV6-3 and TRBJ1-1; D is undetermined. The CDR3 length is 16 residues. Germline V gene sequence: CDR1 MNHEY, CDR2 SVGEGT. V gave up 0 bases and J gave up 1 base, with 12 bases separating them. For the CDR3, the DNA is TGTGCCAGCAGTTACTCAGGAGGTAGCCGGAACACTGAAGCTTTCTTT. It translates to CASSYSGGSRNTEAFF.

CDR3 in amino acids: CASSLVGVDEKLFF. Written as DNA, the CDR3 is TGCGCCAGCAGCTTGGTAGGGGTGGATGAAAAACTGTTTTTT. The chain joins TRBV5-1 to TRBJ1-4, with D possibly TRBD1 on 5 matching bases. The CDR3 is made up of 14 amino acids. Germline values: CDR1 SGHRS, CDR2 YFSETQ. With 0 bases removed from V and 6 bases from J, the gap between germline ends came to 9 bases. Full variable domain (remainder filled in from reference TRBV5-1 and TRBJ1-4): KAGVTQTPRYLIKTRGQQVTLSCSPISGHRSVSWYQQTPGQGLQFLFEYFSETQRNKGNFPGRFSGRQFSNSRSEMNVSTLELGDSALYLCASSLVGVDEKLFFGSGTQLSVL.

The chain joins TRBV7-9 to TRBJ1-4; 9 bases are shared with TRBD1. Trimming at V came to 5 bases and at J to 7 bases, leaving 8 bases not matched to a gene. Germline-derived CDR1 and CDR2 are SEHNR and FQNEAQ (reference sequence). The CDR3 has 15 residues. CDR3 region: CASSPQTGGVEKLFF. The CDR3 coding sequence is TGTGCCAGCAGCCCCCAGACAGGGGGAGTTGAAAAACTGTTTTTT.

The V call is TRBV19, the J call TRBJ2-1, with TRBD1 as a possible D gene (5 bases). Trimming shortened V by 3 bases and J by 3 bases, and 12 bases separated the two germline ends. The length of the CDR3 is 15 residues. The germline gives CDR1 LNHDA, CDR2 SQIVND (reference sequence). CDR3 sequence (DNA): TGTGCCAGTAGTATGAGGCAGGGATTCTACAATGAGCAGTTCTTC. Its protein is CASSMRQGFYNEQFF.

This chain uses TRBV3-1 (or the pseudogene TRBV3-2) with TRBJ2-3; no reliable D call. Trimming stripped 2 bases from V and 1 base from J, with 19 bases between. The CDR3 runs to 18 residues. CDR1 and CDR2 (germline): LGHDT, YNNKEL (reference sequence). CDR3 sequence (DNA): TGTGCCAGCAGCCAATATCGCGGCCCATTGGGTGGCACAGATACGCAGTATTTT. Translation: CASSQYRGPLGGTDTQYF.

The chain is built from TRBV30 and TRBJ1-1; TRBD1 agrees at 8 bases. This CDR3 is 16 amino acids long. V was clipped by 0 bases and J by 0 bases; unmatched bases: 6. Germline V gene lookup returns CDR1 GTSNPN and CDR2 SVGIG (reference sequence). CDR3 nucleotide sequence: TGTGCCTGGAGTGTAGGCAGGGGGCTGGTGAACACTGAAGCTTTCTTT. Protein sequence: CAWSVGRGLVNTEAFF.

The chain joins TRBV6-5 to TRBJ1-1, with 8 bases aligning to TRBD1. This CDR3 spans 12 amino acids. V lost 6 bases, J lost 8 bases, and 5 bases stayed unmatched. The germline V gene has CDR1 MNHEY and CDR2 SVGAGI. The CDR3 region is CASSRQGTEAFF. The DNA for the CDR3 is TGTGCCAGCAGCCGACAGGGGACGGAAGCTTTCTTT.

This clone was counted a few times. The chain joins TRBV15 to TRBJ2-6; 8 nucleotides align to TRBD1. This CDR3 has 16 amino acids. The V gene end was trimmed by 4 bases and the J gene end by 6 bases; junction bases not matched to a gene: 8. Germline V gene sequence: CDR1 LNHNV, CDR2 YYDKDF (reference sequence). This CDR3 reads CATSTGQGAKANVLTF. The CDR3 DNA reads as TGTGCCACCAGCACCGGACAGGGAGCGAAGGCCAACGTCCTGACTTTC.